The clone carrying this TCR beta chain has just one count. The sample belongs to a study of OX40 agonist ivuxolimab in advanced cancers. The CDR3 is 16 residues long. Trimming shortened V by 0 bases and J by 0 bases, and 9 bases separated the two germline ends. From germline, CDR1 is MGHRA and CDR2 YSYEKL. The protocol was immunoSEQ multiplex PCR, while the TCRdb copy is restricted to in-frame clones and leaves out a portion. The sample has under 150,000 clones, under 95% seen once. The chain has TRBV4-1 and TRBJ2-4; no reliable D call. This specimen consisted of CD4+ or CD8+ T cells sorted from blood, obtained in a trial of the OX40 agonist ivuxolimab. The TCR comes from an adult with an advanced solid tumor such as melanoma, head and neck, liver or kidney cancer. The CDR3 nucleotides read TGCGCCAGCAGCCAAGAAGCTCGGGCAGCCAAAAACATTCAGTACTTC. It is translated as CASSQEARAAKNIQYF.